This TCR beta chain was identified in a study of blood T cell repertoires in COVID-19 (dated by TCRdb to 2018 to 2020). Context from the whole study: Samples covering the acute and convalescent phases of COVID-19 were provided by collaborators in the United States, Italy and Spain. Samples were obtained from the ongoing ImmuneRACE study (first 160 participants) and from 1,000 to 1,500 subjects provided by 6 global collaborators. The repertoires were released in a freely available public database intended as a resource for research on the immune response to SARS-CoV-2. Where available, HLA class I and class II types were obtained from metadata supplied by the sample provider rather than from assay-based typing. The dataset comprised deeply sampled blood TCRbeta repertoires from subjects exposed to, actively infected with, or recovered from COVID-19. The material from the prospective study consisted of cDNA or gDNA derived from T cells, B-cell-depleted T cells, or PBMCs. The sample metadata nearly always contained a de-identified subject ID, COVID-19 status, age in years and sex.

The CDR3 numbers 14 residues from cysteine through phenylalanine. The kept DNA is CDR3 alone, 42 bases in frame from the first base. V is clipped by 2 bases and J by 3 bases, and the sequence between their germline boundaries is 9 bases long. The germline V gene supplies CDR1 SGHDT and CDR2 YYEEEE. A word on this clone: The antigen it binds to is not known. Base quality data are lacking; no much larger clone is found one base away.

Enrolling through a virtual design, the prospective study's participants ranged in age from roughly 18 to 100 years and lived across 20 to 30 United States geographic areas. Cohort assignment in the prospective study relied on participant-reported clinical history from a screening survey and a study questionnaire. Mobile phlebotomists in the prospective study collected whole blood, serum and a nasopharyngeal or oropharyngeal swab from every participant. Participants in the prospective study had the option to provide additional blood draws and questionnaires over an approximately 2-month period. Before DNA extraction, blood samples from the prospective study were shipped at room temperature or frozen. The investigation overall reported the following: The amount of clinical and demographic metadata varied by source and participant and was provided uncurated.

TCRbeta CDR3 regions were amplified from genomic DNA by means of the immunoSEQ Assay, a bias-controlled multiplex PCR. Per the authors' processing: Within the assay, amplification of reference gene primers was used to estimate how many nucleated cells each sample contained. To quantify the absolute abundance of each unique TCRbeta CDR3 rearrangement, sequence reads were collapsed and filtered. For each sample, productive Simpson clonality was calculated as the square root of Simpson's diversity index over productive rearrangements. Sourced from immuneACCESS, this table was stored by TCRdb with only in-frame sequences that have V and J called. A share of the clones is absent; for the studies checked, an unresolved V gene accounts for under half, and the remainder has no known explanation. From that table come the V and J calls and clone size; the DNA was used to work out D and trimming. The sample records about 480,000 clones, around 90% of which are singletons. Over 1.5% of the sample rests with the top ten.

The chain couples TRBV5-6 to TRBJ1-5; confidence is insufficient to name the D gene. The clonotype originates from a young woman with acute COVID-19. Sample: PBMCs or T cells enriched from blood (not recorded which). The CDR3 in this case is CASSLPGANQPQHF. The bases read TGTGCCAGCAGCTTACCAGGTGCCAATCAGCCCCAGCATTTT.